This paragraph covers one T cell receptor beta chain sequence. The data are from a study of shared clonotypes between healthy human individuals. Naive CD8 cells lacked CD45RO and underwent positive selection for CCR7, leaving out terminally differentiated effector memory CD45RA+ cells. The CDR3 consists of 13 residues. V was clipped by 0 bases and J by 6 bases, with 9 bases between them. Germline CDR1 reads MNHNS; CDR2 reads SASEGT. This table comes from immunoSEQ multiplex PCR, and its TCRdb copy is limited to in-frame clones, with some not included. Of roughly 1,800,000 clones in the sample, approximately 95% were seen once.

The chain is built from TRBV6-1 and TRBJ2-7; no clear D gene. Sequencing was performed on naive CD8+ T cells sorted from blood. This TCR was recovered from a man younger than 35 in good health. The DNA for the CDR3 is TGTGCCAGCAGTGAAGCTCGGTACGGCGAGCAGTACTTC. Residues: CASSEARYGEQYF.